These 17 T cell receptor beta chains share one sample of origin, sequenced in a study of CD8+ T cells in alopecia areata. Described treatment: oral pan-JAK inhibitor, 5-10 mg twice daily. Isolated RNA was reverse transcribed into cDNA used as the sequencing template. Repertoires were generated with immunoSEQ multiplex PCR, while TCRdb's copy carries only in-frame clones and drops some. This sample has about 210,000 clones, with more than 60% found just once. The starting material was CD4+ T cells sorted from blood, obtained between weeks 44 and 45, from a patient treated with tofacitinib. These receptors were collected from a human donor with alopecia areata.

This chain links TRBV5-6 with TRBJ1-3; possible D gene TRBD1, 5 bases. The germline V gene has CDR1 SGHDT and CDR2 YYEEEE. This CDR3 comprises 15 residues. The germline V and J ends were trimmed by 1 base and 4 bases, with 12 bases remaining between them. The DNA for the CDR3 is TGTGCCAGCAGCTTGTCTGGGGGTCCCGGAAACACCATATATTTT. As protein: CASSLSGGPGNTIYF.

V usage is TRBV27 and J usage is TRBJ1-6; perhaps TRBD1 as D (5 bases). CDR3 size: 15 residues. V lost 6 bases and J 7 bases, leaving 16 bases between the germline ends. The V gene's germline CDR1 is MNHEY and CDR2 SMNVEV (reference sequence). CDR3 coding DNA: TGTGCCAGCAGCCGGGATCCGGGGCCGAATTCACCCCTCCACTTT. It yields the protein CASSRDPGPNSPLHF.

The chain has TRBV6-1 and TRBJ2-4, with 7 bases identical to TRBD1. V lost 1 base and J lost 8; bases outside the gene matches: 11. CDR1 is MNHNS, CDR2 SASEGT, per germline. The CDR3 consists of 16 residues. Written as DNA, the CDR3 is TGTGCCAGCAGTGAAGACGTGGGACAGCCGAAAGACATTCAGTACTTC. Translated: CASSEDVGQPKDIQYF.

The chain is built from TRBV7-9 and TRBJ2-7; 11 nucleotides line up with TRBD2. The CDR3 length is 17 residues. J was trimmed by 3 bases and V by 4 bases; bases with no gene match: 11. Germline V gene lookup returns CDR1 SEHNR and CDR2 FQNEAQ (reference sequence). The CDR3 nucleotides are TGTGCCAGCAGCTCCATAACCGGGACTAGCGGAGGCTACGAGCAGTACTTC. This encodes CASSSITGTSGGYEQYF.

This clone was counted between two and nine times. The rearrangement uses TRBV11-2 and TRBJ1-2; 7 nucleotides match TRBD1. The ends lost 1 base at V and 4 bases at J; junction bases unmatched: 3. The germline CDR1 and CDR2 sequences are SGHAT and FQNNGV. The CDR3 spans 14 residues. DNA of the CDR3: TGTGCCAGCAGCTTAGTTGCAGGGGGCTATGGCTACACCTTC. This sequence encodes CASSLVAGGYGYTF.

The CDR3 DNA follows: TGTGCCACCAGCAGAGAGATAGCGGGGGCCTACTACGAGCAGTACTTC. Amino acids: CATSREIAGAYYEQYF. V gene TRBV15 combines with J gene TRBJ2-7, with TRBD2 identical over 9 bases. The CDR3 extends over 16 amino acids. Per the germline V gene, CDR1 is LNHNV and CDR2 is YYDKDF (reference sequence). V shed 0 bases, J shed 3 bases, and the junction held 6 bases outside the gene matches.

Details on this clone: Other DNA sequences within the sample encode an identical CDR3. This chain joins TRBV30 and TRBJ1-5; D gene uncertain. Germline loops: CDR1 GTSNPN, CDR2 SVGIG (reference sequence). CDR3 length: 12 residues. Trimming removed 5 bases from V and 4 bases from J, with 9 bases in between. The CDR3 DNA is TGTGCCTGGGGAAGAGGGAATCAGCCCCAGCATTTT. Translating it yields CAWGRGNQPQHF.

The V call is TRBV7-9, the J call TRBJ2-2; D gene ambiguous. The V gene lost 8 bases and the J gene lost 5 bases, with 9 bases spanning the gap. The CDR3 sequence is 12 residues long. Germline V gene data show CDR1 as SEHNR and CDR2 as FQNEAQ (reference sequence). The CDR3 sequence is CASEGWTGELFF. Written as DNA, the CDR3 is TGTGCCAGCGAAGGGTGGACCGGGGAGCTGTTTTTT.

This rearrangement joins TRBV27 to TRBJ2-7; TRBD1 matches at 7 bases. Germline V gene data show CDR1 as MNHEY and CDR2 as SMNVEV (reference sequence). This CDR3 comprises 13 residues. J lost 2 bases, V lost 7 bases, and 5 bases had no gene match. The CDR3 DNA follows: TGTGCCAGCACCCGGACAGGAACCTACGAGCAGTACTTC. Translating gives CASTRTGTYEQYF.

This chain uses TRBV2 with TRBJ1-2; no firm D call. Germline V gene lookup returns CDR1 SNHLY and CDR2 FYNNEI. V lost 3 bases and J 3 bases, leaving 8 bases between the germline ends. The CDR3 is 13 amino acids. In DNA, the CDR3 is TGTGCCAGCAGTGACGCGTCCTACTATGGCTACACCTTC. Residues: CASSDASYYGYTF.

The chain carries TRBV7-2 and TRBJ2-1; 12 positions match TRBD2. From germline, CDR1 is SGHTA and CDR2 FQGNSA. The CDR3 has 15 amino acids. V trimming: 7 bases; J trimming: 6 bases; junction bases outside the gene matches: 7. CDR3 nucleotide sequence: TGTGCCAGCAAATTTCTAGCGGGGGGGACCAATGAGCAGTTCTTC. It encodes CASKFLAGGTNEQFF.

The J gene is TRBJ2-7, the V gene TRBV30, with D possibly being TRBD2 (5 bases). Germline loops: CDR1 GTSNPN, CDR2 SVGIG (reference sequence). Trimming took 7 bases from V and 4 from J, leaving 17 bases between them. CDR3 length: 13 amino acids. The CDR3 here is CAFGIGSRYEQYF. The CDR3, as DNA: TGTGCCTTTGGAATTGGGAGCAGATACGAGCAGTACTTC.

The genes are TRBV10-3 and TRBJ2-1; possible D gene TRBD1, 5 bases. Germline CDR1 and CDR2: ENHRY and SYGVKD. Trimming shortened V by 7 bases and J by 8 bases, and 15 bases separated the two germline ends. There are 13 residues in the CDR3. The CDR3 protein is CAINQGRGDEQFF. The CDR3 coding sequence is TGTGCCATCAATCAGGGAAGGGGCGATGAGCAGTTCTTC.

This clone has a handful of counts. The chain carries TRBV15 and TRBJ2-2; the match to TRBD1 covers 11 bases. Germline values: CDR1 LNHNV, CDR2 YYDKDF (reference sequence). With 1 base clipped from V and 3 bases from J, the junction kept 4 bases outside the gene matches. The CDR3 has 17 amino acids. CDR3 region: CATSRARDRGDTGELFF. The CDR3, as DNA: TGTGCCACCAGCAGAGCCCGGGACAGGGGGGACACCGGGGAGCTGTTTTTT. Together with reference TRBV15 and TRBJ2-2, the CDR3 gives the full variable domain: DAMVIQNPRYQVTQFGKPVTLSCSQTLNHNVMYWYQQKSSQAPKLLFHYYDKDFNNEADTPDNFQSRRPNTSFCFLDIRSPGLGDTAMYLCATSRARDRGDTGELFFGEGSRLTVL.

This chain uses TRBV5-1 with TRBJ2-1, with TRBD2 identical over 14 bases. The germline V gene encodes CDR1 SGHRS and CDR2 YFSETQ. This CDR3 region has 15 residues. The junction had 5 bases not matched to a gene; V was cut back by 2 bases and J by 10 bases. The CDR3 nucleotides read TGCGCCAGCAGCTTAACGGGACTAGCGGGGGACGAGCAGTTCTTC. Translating gives CASSLTGLAGDEQFF. The full variable domain, completed using reference TRBV5-1 and TRBJ2-1, is KAGVTQTPRYLIKTRGQQVTLSCSPISGHRSVSWYQQTPGQGLQFLFEYFSETQRNKGNFPGRFSGRQFSNSRSEMNVSTLELGDSALYLCASSLTGLAGDEQFFGPGTRLTVL.

The rearrangement links TRBV5-4 to TRBJ2-1; a weak D match, TRBD1 (5 bases). CDR1 is SGHNT and CDR2 is YYREEE in the germline V gene (reference sequence). V lost 3 bases to trimming and J lost 3 bases, with 10 bases between them. The CDR3 has 14 amino acids. Here the CDR3 DNA reads TGTGCCAGCAGCTACCGACAGATCTACAATGAGCAGTTCTTC. It translates to CASSYRQIYNEQFF.

Only a few counts were recorded for this clone. V and J are TRBV29-1 and TRBJ1-2; the D is unclear. Trimming removed 1 base from V and 10 bases from J, with 1 base in between. Germline values: CDR1 SQVTM, CDR2 ANQGSEA. The CDR3 is 8 residues long. The CDR3 coding sequence is TGCAGCGTTGAAGTCTACACCTTC. Residues: CSVEVYTF.